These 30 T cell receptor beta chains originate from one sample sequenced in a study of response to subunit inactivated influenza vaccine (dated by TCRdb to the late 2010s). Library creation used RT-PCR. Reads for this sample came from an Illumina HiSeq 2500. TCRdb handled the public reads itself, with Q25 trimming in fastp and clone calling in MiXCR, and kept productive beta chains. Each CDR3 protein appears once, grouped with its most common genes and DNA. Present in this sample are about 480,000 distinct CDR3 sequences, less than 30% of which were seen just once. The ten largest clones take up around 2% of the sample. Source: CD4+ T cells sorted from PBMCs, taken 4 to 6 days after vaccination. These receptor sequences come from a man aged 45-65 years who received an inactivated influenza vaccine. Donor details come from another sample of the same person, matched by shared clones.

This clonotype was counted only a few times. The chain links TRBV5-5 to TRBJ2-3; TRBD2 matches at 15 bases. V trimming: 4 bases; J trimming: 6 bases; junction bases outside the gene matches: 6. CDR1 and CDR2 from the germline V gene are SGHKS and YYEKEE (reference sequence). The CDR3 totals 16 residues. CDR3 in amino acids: CASSPRTSGGGDTQYF. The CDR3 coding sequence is TGTGCCAGCAGCCCCCGGACTAGCGGGGGGGGGGATACGCAGTATTTT.

CDR3 sequence: CASSVESGANTGELFF. In DNA, the CDR3 is TGTGCCAGCAGCGTAGAGTCAGGAGCGAACACCGGGGAGCTGTTTTTT. The genes are TRBV9 and TRBJ2-2; D call uncertain. Trimming shortened V by 0 bases and J by 0 bases, and 9 bases separated the two germline ends. This CDR3 has 16 residues. Germline CDR1 reads SGDLS; CDR2 reads YYNGEE. The full variable domain, in which reference TRBV9 and TRBJ2-2 provide the parts outside the CDR3, is DSGVTQTPKHLITATGQRVTLRCSPRSGDLSVYWYQQSLDQGLQFLIQYYNGEERAKGNILERFSAQQFPDLHSELNLSSLELGDSALYFCASSVESGANTGELFFGEGSRLTVL.

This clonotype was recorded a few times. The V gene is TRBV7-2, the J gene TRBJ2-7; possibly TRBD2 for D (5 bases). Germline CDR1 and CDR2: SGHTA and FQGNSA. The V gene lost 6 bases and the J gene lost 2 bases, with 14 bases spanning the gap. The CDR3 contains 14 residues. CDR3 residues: CASRPAGPTYEQYF. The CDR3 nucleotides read TGTGCCAGCAGGCCCGCGGGTCCCACCTACGAGCAGTACTTC.

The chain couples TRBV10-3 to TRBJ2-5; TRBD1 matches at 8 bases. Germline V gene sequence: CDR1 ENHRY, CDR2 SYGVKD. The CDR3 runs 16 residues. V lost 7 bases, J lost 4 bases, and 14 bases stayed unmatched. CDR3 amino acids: CAIIHRAGTGAETQYF. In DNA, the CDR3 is TGTGCCATCATTCACAGGGCTGGGACAGGCGCAGAGACCCAGTACTTC.

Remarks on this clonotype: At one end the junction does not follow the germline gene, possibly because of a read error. In DNA, the CDR3 is TGTGCCAGCAGTGACTCCCAACAGGGCGGTAAAATGCCCCAGCATTTT. Protein sequence: CASSDSQQGGKMPQHF. This chain links TRBV6-5 with TRBJ1-5; TRBD1 is a possible D gene (6 bases). Looked up from germline, CDR1 is MNHEY and CDR2 is SVGAGI. CDR3 length equals 16 residues.

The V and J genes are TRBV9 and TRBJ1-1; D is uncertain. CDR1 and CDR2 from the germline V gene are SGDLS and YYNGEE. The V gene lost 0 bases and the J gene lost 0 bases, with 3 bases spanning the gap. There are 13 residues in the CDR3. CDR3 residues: CASSVELNTEAFF. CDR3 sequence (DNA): TGTGCCAGCAGCGTAGAGTTGAACACTGAAGCTTTCTTT.

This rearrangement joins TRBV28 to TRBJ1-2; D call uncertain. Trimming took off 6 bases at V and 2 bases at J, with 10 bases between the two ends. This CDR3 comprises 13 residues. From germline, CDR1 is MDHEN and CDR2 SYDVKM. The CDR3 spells CASRRGGNYGYTF. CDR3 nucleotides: TGTGCCAGCAGACGAGGAGGGAACTATGGCTACACCTTC.

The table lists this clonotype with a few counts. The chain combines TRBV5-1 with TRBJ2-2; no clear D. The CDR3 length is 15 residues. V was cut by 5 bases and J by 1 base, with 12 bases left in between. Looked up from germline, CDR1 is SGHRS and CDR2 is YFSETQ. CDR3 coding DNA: TGCGCCAGCAGGGAATCACCAGGGAACACCGGGGAGCTGTTTTTT. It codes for CASRESPGNTGELFF.

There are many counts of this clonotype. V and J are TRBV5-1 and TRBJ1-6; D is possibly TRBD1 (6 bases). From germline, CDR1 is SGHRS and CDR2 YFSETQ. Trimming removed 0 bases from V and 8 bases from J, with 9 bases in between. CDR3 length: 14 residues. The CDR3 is CASSLGSGDSPLHF. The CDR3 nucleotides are TGCGCCAGCAGCTTGGGATCAGGGGATTCACCCCTCCACTTT.

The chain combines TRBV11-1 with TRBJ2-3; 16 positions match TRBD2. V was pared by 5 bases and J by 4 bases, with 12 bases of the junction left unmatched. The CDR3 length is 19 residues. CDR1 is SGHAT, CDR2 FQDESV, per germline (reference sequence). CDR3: CASSRTGTSGRARPDTQYF. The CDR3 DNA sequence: TGTGCCAGCAGCCGAACCGGGACTAGCGGGAGGGCCAGGCCAGATACGCAGTATTTT.

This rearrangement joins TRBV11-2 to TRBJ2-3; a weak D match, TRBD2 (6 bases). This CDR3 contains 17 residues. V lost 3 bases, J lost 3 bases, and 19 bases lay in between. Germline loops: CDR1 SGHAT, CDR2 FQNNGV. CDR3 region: CASSLESPPGATDTQYF. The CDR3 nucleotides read TGTGCCAGCAGCTTGGAATCCCCCCCGGGAGCGACAGATACGCAGTATTTT.

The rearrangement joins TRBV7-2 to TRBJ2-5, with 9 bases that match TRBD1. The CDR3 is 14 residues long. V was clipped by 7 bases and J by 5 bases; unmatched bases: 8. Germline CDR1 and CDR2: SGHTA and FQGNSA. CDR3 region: CASKQGAQWETQYF. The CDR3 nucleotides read TGTGCCAGCAAACAGGGGGCGCAATGGGAGACCCAGTACTTC.

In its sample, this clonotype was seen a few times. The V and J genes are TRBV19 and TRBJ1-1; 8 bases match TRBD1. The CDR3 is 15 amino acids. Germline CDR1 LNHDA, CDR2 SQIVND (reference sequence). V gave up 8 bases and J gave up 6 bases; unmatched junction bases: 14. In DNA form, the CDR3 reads TGTGCCAGTGCCCCGACAGGGGTCGTGATCTCTGAAGCTTTCTTT. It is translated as CASAPTGVVISEAFF.

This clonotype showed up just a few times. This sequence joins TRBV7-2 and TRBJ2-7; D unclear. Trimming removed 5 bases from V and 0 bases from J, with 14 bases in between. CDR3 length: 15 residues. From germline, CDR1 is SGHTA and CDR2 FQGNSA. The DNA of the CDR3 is TGTGCCAGCAGCCCCGTCGCAGAAAGCTCCTACGAGCAGTACTTC. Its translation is CASSPVAESSYEQYF. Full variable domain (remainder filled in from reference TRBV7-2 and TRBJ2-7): GAGVSQSPSNKVTEKGKDVELRCDPISGHTALYWYRQSLGQGLEFLIYFQGNSAPDKSGLPSDRFSAERTGGSVSTLTIQRTQQEDSAVYLCASSPVAESSYEQYFGPGTRLTVT.

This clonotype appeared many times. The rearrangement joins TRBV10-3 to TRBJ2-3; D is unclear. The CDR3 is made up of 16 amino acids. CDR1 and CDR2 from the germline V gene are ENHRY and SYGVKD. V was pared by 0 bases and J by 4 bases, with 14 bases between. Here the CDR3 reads CAISESLLPGADTQYF. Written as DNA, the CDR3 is TGTGCCATCAGTGAGTCCTTACTCCCAGGCGCAGATACGCAGTATTTT.

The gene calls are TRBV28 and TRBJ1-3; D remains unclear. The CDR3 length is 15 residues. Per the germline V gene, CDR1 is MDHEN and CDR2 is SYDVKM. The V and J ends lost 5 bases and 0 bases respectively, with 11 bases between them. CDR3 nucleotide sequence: TGTGCCAGCAGTGTGGGGATCTTCTCTGGAAACACCATATATTTT. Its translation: CASSVGIFSGNTIYF. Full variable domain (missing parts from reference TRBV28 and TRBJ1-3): DVKVTQSSRYLVKRTGEKVFLECVQDMDHENMFWYRQDPGLGLRLIYFSYDVKMKEKGDIPEGYSVSREKKERFSLILESASTNQTSMYLCASSVGIFSGNTIYFGEGSWLTVV.

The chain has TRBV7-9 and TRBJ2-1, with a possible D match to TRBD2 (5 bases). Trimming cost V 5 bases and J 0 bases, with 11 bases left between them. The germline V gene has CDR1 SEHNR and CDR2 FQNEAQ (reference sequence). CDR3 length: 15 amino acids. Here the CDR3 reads CASSILDFSYNEQFF. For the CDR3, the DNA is TGTGCCAGCAGCATACTAGACTTCTCCTACAATGAGCAGTTCTTC.

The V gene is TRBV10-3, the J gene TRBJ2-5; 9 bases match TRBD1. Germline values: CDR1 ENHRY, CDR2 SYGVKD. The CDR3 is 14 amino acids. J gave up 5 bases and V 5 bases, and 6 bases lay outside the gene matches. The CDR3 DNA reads TGTGCCATCAGTCCGGGACAGGGTGTTGAGACCCAGTACTTC. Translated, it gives CAISPGQGVETQYF.

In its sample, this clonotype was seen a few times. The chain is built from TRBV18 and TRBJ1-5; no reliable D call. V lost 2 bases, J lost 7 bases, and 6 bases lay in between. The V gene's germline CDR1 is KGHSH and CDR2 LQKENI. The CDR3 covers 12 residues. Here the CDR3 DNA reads TGTGCCAGCTCACCAAAAGGGCAGCCCCAGCATTTT. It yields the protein CASSPKGQPQHF.

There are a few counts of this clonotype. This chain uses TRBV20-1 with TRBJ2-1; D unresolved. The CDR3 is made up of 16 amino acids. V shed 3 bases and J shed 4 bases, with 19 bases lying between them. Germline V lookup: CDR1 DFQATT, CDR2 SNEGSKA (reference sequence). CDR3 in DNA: TGCAGTGCTAGGTCGCCGCGGACCCCCCAGTACAATGAGCAGTTCTTC. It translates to CSARSPRTPQYNEQFF.

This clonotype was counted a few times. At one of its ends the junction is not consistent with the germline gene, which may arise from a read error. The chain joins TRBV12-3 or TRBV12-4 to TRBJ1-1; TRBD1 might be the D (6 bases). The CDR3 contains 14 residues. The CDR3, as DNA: TGTGCCAGCACTTTACAGGGCGGGGGCACTGAAGCTTTCTTT. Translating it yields CASTLQGGGTEAFF.

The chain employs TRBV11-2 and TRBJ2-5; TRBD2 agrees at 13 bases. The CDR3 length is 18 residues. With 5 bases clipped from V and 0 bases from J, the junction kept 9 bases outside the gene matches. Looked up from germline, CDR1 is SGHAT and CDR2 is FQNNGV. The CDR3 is CASSPGLAGVTYQETQYF. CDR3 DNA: TGTGCCAGCAGCCCCGGACTAGCGGGAGTGACGTACCAAGAGACCCAGTACTTC.

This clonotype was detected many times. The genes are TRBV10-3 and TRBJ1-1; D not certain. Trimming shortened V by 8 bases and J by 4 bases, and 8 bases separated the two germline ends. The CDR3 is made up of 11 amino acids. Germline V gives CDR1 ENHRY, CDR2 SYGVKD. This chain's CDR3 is CAIVVGTEAFF. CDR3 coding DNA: TGTGCCATCGTCGTGGGCACTGAAGCTTTCTTT.

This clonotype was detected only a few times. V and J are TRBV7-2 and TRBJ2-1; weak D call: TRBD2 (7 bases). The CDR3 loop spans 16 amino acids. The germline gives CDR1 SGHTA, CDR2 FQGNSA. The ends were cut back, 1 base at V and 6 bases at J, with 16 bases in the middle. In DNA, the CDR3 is TGTGCCAGCAGCTTAGGGGGGGGCCTACTACTCAATGAGCAGTTCTTC. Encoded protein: CASSLGGGLLLNEQFF.

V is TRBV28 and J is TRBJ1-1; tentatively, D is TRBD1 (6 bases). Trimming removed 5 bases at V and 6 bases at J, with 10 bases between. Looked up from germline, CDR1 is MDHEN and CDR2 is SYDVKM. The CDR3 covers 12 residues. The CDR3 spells CASSTGKAEAFF. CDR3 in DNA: TGTGCCAGCAGTACAGGGAAGGCTGAAGCTTTCTTT.

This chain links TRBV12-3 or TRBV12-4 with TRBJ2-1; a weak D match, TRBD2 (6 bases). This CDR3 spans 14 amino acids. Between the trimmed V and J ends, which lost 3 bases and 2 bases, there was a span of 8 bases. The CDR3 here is CASSFSGAYNEQFF. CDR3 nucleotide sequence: TGTGCCAGCAGTTTTAGCGGCGCCTACAATGAGCAGTTCTTC.

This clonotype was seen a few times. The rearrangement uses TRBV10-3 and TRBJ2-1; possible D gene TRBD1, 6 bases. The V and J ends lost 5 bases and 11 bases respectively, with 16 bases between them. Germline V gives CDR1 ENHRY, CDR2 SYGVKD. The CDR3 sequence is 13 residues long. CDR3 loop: CAISPEPGHQQFF. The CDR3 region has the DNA TGTGCCATCAGTCCTGAACCGGGACATCAGCAGTTCTTC.

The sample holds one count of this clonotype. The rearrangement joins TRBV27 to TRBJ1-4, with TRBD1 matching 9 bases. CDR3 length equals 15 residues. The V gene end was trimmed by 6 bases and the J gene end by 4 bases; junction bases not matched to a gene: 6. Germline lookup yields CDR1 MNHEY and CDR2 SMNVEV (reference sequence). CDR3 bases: TGTGCCAGCAGAACGGGACAGGGACTTAATGAAAAACTGTTTTTT. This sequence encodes CASRTGQGLNEKLFF.

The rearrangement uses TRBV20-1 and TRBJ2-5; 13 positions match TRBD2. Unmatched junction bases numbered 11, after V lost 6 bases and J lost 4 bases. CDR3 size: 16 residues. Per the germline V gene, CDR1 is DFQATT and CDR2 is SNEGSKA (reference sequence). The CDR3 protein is CSAQRTSGSPRETQYF. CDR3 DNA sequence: TGCAGTGCGCAAAGGACTAGCGGGAGCCCTCGAGAGACCCAGTACTTC.

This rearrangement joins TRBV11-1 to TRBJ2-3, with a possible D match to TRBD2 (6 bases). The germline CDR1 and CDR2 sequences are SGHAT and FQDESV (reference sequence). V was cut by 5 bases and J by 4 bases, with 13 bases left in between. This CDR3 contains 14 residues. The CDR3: CASSQGLEADTQYF. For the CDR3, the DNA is TGTGCCAGCAGCCAGGGACTCGAGGCAGATACGCAGTATTTT. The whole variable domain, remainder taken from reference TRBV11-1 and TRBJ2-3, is EAEVAQSPRYKITEKSQAVAFWCDPISGHATLYWYRQILGQGPELLVQFQDESVVDDSQLPKDRFSAERLKGVDSTLKIQPAELGDSAMYLCASSQGLEADTQYFGPGTRLTVL.